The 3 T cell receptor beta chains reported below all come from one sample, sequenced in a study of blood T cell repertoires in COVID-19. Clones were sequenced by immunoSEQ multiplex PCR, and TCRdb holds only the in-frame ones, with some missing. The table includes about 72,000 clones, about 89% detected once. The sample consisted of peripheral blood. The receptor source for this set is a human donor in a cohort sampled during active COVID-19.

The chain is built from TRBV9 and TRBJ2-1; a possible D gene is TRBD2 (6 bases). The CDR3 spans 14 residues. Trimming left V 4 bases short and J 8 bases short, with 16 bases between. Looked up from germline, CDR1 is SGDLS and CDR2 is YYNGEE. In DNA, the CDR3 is TGTGCCAGCAGCCCCCCGGGACTTAATTATGAGCAGTTCTTC. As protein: CASSPPGLNYEQFF.

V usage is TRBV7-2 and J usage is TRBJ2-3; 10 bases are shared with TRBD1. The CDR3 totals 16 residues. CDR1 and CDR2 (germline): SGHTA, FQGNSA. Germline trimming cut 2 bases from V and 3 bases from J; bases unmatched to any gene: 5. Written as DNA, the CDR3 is TGTGCCAGCAGCTTACTTACGGACAGGGGGACAGATACGCAGTATTTT. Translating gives CASSLLTDRGTDTQYF.

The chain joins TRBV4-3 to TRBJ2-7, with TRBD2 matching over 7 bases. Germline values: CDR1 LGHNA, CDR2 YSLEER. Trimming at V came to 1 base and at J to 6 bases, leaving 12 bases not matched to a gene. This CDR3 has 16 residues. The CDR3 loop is CASSQASGGPLREQYF. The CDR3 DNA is TGCGCCAGCAGCCAAGCTTCGGGGGGACCGTTACGCGAGCAGTACTTC.